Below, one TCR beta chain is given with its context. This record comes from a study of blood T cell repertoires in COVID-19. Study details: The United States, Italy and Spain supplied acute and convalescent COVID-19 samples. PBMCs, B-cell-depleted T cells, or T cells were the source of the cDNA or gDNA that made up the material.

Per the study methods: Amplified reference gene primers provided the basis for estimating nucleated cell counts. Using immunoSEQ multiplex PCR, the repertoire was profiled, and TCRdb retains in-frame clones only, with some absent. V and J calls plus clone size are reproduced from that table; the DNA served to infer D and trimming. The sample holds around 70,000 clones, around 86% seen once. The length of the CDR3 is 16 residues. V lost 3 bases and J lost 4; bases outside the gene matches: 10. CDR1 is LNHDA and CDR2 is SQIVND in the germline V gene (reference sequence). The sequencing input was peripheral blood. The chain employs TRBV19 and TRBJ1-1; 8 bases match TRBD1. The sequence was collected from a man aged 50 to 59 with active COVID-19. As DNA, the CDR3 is TGTGCCAGTAGTATCAGGACAGGGCCTTTGGGCACTGAAGCTTTCTTT. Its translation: CASSIRTGPLGTEAFF.